The 27 T cell receptor beta chains reported below all come from one sample, sequenced in a study of T cells in Graves' hyperthyroidism and ophthalmopathy. TCR beta CDR3 regions were amplified from RNA transcripts. HTBI primers were the set used in a first-round RT-PCR of the TCR CDR3. TCRdb processed the multiplex PCR reads anew with MiXCR; each CDR3 protein has one entry. The sample yields over 650,000 distinct CDR3 sequences, roughly 17% seen once. The sequenced sample was blood. The receptors derive from a young man with Graves' hyperthyroidism.

Ten or more counts support this clonotype. V usage is TRBV12-3 or TRBV12-4 and J usage is TRBJ2-5; tentative D call: TRBD1 (5 bases). CDR3 size: 15 residues. V lost 4 bases, J lost 4 bases, and 16 bases lay in between. The CDR3 loop is CASSSPQGSGETQYF. Here the CDR3 DNA reads TGTGCCAGCAGTTCCCCCCAGGGTAGTGGAGAGACCCAGTACTTC.

The genes are TRBV6-5 and TRBJ1-5; D is unresolved. CDR3 length: 17 residues. V lost 4 bases and J lost 1, with 17 bases in between. Germline assignment: CDR1 MNHEY and CDR2 SVGAGI. The CDR3 DNA reads as TGTGCCAGCAGTTCCCTACAATGGAGTCCGAGCAATCAGCCCCAGCATTTT. Translated, it gives CASSSLQWSPSNQPQHF.

The chain is built from TRBV20-1 and TRBJ2-5; 12 bases align to TRBD2. Germline V gene lookup returns CDR1 DFQATT and CDR2 SNEGSKA (reference sequence). V lost 0 bases, J lost 1 base, and 9 bases stayed unmatched. This CDR3 is 18 amino acids long. The CDR3 DNA reads as TGCAGTGCTAGAGATTGGTCAGGACTAGCGGGGTTCCAAGAGACCCAGTACTTC. Translation: CSARDWSGLAGFQETQYF.

This clonotype was observed at least ten times. The chain has TRBV10-1 and TRBJ2-7; 7 bases align to TRBD1. The CDR3 runs to 13 residues. CDR1 and CDR2 from the germline V gene are WNHNN and SYGVQD (reference sequence). V dropped 4 bases and J dropped 5; count of bases not matched to a gene: 5. The DNA for the CDR3 is TGCGCCAGCAGTGTACGACAGGGTGACGAGCAGTACTTC. This codes for CASSVRQGDEQYF.

The chain has TRBV11-3 and TRBJ2-1, with 8 bases lining up with TRBD2. Germline V gene data show CDR1 as SGHNT and CDR2 as YENEEA. The CDR3 is 14 amino acids. J lost 4 bases, V lost 7 bases, and 6 bases had no gene match. The chain's CDR3 is CASNREGIYNEQFF. In nucleotides, the CDR3 is TGTGCCAGCAACCGGGAGGGGATATACAATGAGCAGTTCTTC.

This clonotype was seen many times. This chain joins TRBV12-3 or TRBV12-4 and TRBJ1-6; 11 bases line up with TRBD1. V lost 6 bases and J lost 6; bases outside the gene matches: 7. This CDR3 has 16 amino acids. CDR3 sequence: CASRFMGTGGNSPLHF. The CDR3 DNA is TGTGCCAGCAGGTTCATGGGGACAGGGGGTAATTCACCCCTCCACTTT.

This clonotype occurred a few times. This sequence joins TRBV7-3 and TRBJ2-2; D not certain. The CDR3 runs 13 residues. Trimming shortened V by 8 bases and J by 5 bases, and 12 bases separated the two germline ends. The germline V gene encodes CDR1 SGHTA and CDR2 FQGTGA. CDR3 residues: CASSKLGTGELFF. CDR3 nucleotide sequence: TGTGCCAGCTCGAAGCTAGGGACCGGGGAGCTGTTTTTT.

This clonotype was picked up a small number of times. The chain employs TRBV19 and TRBJ2-7; TRBD2 matches 9 bases. The V gene's germline CDR1 is LNHDA and CDR2 SQIVND (reference sequence). The V segment lost 5 bases and the J segment 4 bases; nucleotides outside the gene matches: 15. The CDR3 covers 17 residues. DNA of the CDR3: TGTGCCAGTAGTTCCCGGGACGGCGGGACTAGCAGATACGAGCAGTACTTC. Translated: CASSSRDGGTSRYEQYF.

A few counts support this clonotype. V gene TRBV29-1 combines with J gene TRBJ2-7, with 12 nucleotides matching TRBD2. J lost 3 bases, V lost 3 bases, and 3 bases had no gene match. This CDR3 contains 14 residues. Germline CDR1 and CDR2: SQVTM and ANQGSEA. The CDR3 DNA sequence: TGCAGCGTTGAGACTAGCGGGAGTAGCTACGAGCAGTACTTC. Translated: CSVETSGSSYEQYF.

This clonotype was seen more than once but under ten times. V gene TRBV15 combines with J gene TRBJ2-3; D possibly uses TRBD1 or TRBD2 (5 bases each). Germline V CDR1 and CDR2: LNHNV, YYDKDF (reference sequence). The CDR3 extends over 15 amino acids. Trimming left V 4 bases short and J 2 bases short, with 13 bases between. CDR3 nucleotide sequence: TGTGCCACCAGCAATGCCGGGACGTACACAGATACGCAGTATTTT. Translated: CATSNAGTYTDTQYF.

This chain connects TRBV2 to TRBJ1-2; 9 bases align to TRBD1. Germline-derived CDR1 and CDR2 are SNHLY and FYNNEI. The CDR3 spans 18 residues. With 5 bases clipped from V and 3 bases from J, the junction kept 16 bases outside the gene matches. CDR3 residues: CASSFSNIRDRDDYGYTF. CDR3 DNA sequence: TGTGCCAGCAGTTTTTCAAACATCCGGGACAGGGATGACTATGGCTACACCTTC. The variable domain in full, with the rest retrieved from reference TRBV2 and TRBJ1-2, is EPEVTQTPSHQVTQMGQEVILRCVPISNHLYFYWYRQILGQKVEFLVSFYNNEISEKSEIFDDQFSVERPDGSNFTLKIRSTKLEDSAMYFCASSFSNIRDRDDYGYTFGSGTRLTVV.

In its sample, this clonotype was seen many times. V and J are TRBV7-2 and TRBJ1-1, with 7 nucleotides matching TRBD1. The CDR3 length is 14 residues. CDR1 and CDR2 from the germline V gene are SGHTA and FQGNSA. J gave up 6 bases and V 2 bases, and 6 bases lay outside the gene matches. CDR3 nucleotide sequence: TGTGCCAGCAGCTTAAACAGGGGTGGGGCTGAAGCTTTCTTT. Translated: CASSLNRGGAEAFF.

This clonotype appeared a few times. The chain joins TRBV3-1 to TRBJ1-6; TRBD1 aligns across 7 bases. Germline CDR1 and CDR2: LGHDT and YNNKEL (reference sequence). This CDR3 contains 15 residues. V trimming: 3 bases; J trimming: 7 bases; junction bases outside the gene matches: 6. The CDR3: CASSHLQGLNSPLHF. DNA of the CDR3: TGTGCCAGCAGCCATTTACAGGGGCTCAATTCACCCCTCCACTTT.

This clonotype was observed once. CDR3 nucleotides: TGTGCCAGCAGCCAAGAGGGTGCGGCCAAAAACATTCAGTACTTC. Translation: CASSQEGAAKNIQYF. The rearrangement joins TRBV14 to TRBJ2-4; D not resolved. The CDR3 has 15 amino acids. V was trimmed by 0 bases and J by 1 base, leaving 7 bases between them. Per the germline V gene, CDR1 is SGHDN and CDR2 is FVKESK.

The chain is built from TRBV9 and TRBJ2-4; TRBD2 aligns across 9 bases. The CDR3 runs to 18 residues. The germline V gene has CDR1 SGDLS and CDR2 YYNGEE. V was pared by 4 bases and J by 1 base, with 12 bases of the junction left unmatched. The CDR3 is CASSPTGGRAVAKNIQYF. CDR3 DNA: TGTGCCAGCAGCCCAACGGGCGGGAGGGCCGTGGCCAAAAACATTCAGTACTTC.

The chain employs TRBV7-9 and TRBJ2-2, with 12 bases that match TRBD2. CDR1 and CDR2 (germline): SEHNR, FQNEAQ (reference sequence). The CDR3 is made up of 18 amino acids. Losses at the gene ends were 4 bases for V and 0 bases for J; bases not matched to a gene: 6. The CDR3 bases are TGTGCCAGCAGCTCCGGGACTAGCGGGTTCGCGAACACCGGGGAGCTGTTTTTT. It is translated as CASSSGTSGFANTGELFF.

The J gene is TRBJ2-5, the V gene TRBV29-1; tentatively, D is TRBD1 or TRBD2 (7 bases each). The V end was cut by 4 bases, the J end by 1 base, with 16 bases between. Germline V gene data show CDR1 as SQVTM and CDR2 as ANQGSEA. The CDR3 runs 15 residues. Here the CDR3 reads CSVGGRGRVQETQYF. The DNA of the CDR3 is TGCAGCGTTGGGGGGAGGGGGCGAGTCCAAGAGACCCAGTACTTC.

This clonotype was found many times. The chain carries TRBV11-2 and TRBJ2-5; D perhaps matches TRBD2 (6 bases). This CDR3 has 16 residues. Trimming pared 5 bases from V and 5 bases from J, leaving 21 bases between. Germline assignment: CDR1 SGHAT and CDR2 FQNNGV. This chain's CDR3 is CASSLGLSTWRETQYF. The CDR3 DNA sequence: TGTGCCAGCAGCCTCGGACTATCAACCTGGCGGGAGACCCAGTACTTC. Full variable domain (rest looked up from reference TRBV11-2 and TRBJ2-5): EAGVAQSPRYKIIEKRQSVAFWCNPISGHATLYWYQQILGQGPKLLIQFQNNGVVDDSQLPKDRFSAERLKGVDSTLKIQPAKLEDSAVYLCASSLGLSTWRETQYFGPGTRLLVL.

This clonotype was seen at least ten times. The V and J genes are TRBV2 and TRBJ2-2; no clear D. V was pared by 5 bases and J by 5 bases, with 3 bases between. The CDR3 has 11 amino acids. The germline V gene encodes CDR1 SNHLY and CDR2 FYNNEI. CDR3 protein: CASSRTGELFF. The CDR3 region has the DNA TGTGCCAGCAGTAGGACCGGGGAGCTGTTTTTT. The full variable domain, completed using reference TRBV2 and TRBJ2-2, is EPEVTQTPSHQVTQMGQEVILRCVPISNHLYFYWYRQILGQKVEFLVSFYNNEISEKSEIFDDQFSVERPDGSNFTLKIRSTKLEDSAMYFCASSRTGELFFGEGSRLTVL.

There are many counts of this clonotype. The gene calls are TRBV7-2 and TRBJ2-2; 10 positions match TRBD2. The trim removed 6 bases at V and 7 bases at J, leaving 14 bases unmatched. Germline CDR1 SGHTA, CDR2 FQGNSA. This CDR3 contains 17 residues. CDR3 DNA: TGTGCCAGCAGGCTATTAGCGGGAGGATTTCATGACGGGGAGCTGTTTTTT. Amino acid sequence: CASRLLAGGFHDGELFF. Variable domain in full (rest from reference TRBV7-2 and TRBJ2-2): GAGVSQSPSNKVTEKGKDVELRCDPISGHTALYWYRQSLGQGLEFLIYFQGNSAPDKSGLPSDRFSAERTGGSVSTLTIQRTQQEDSAVYLCASRLLAGGFHDGELFFGEGSRLTVL.

This clonotype was counted at least ten times. J is TRBJ2-3 and V is TRBV5-4, with D unresolved. Trimming removed 3 bases at V and 0 bases at J, with 8 bases between. Per germline, CDR1 SGHNT and CDR2 YYREEE (reference sequence). The CDR3 spans 14 residues. This CDR3 reads CASSSDGSTDTQYF. The CDR3 nucleotides read TGTGCCAGCAGCTCGGACGGTAGCACAGATACGCAGTATTTT.

This clonotype was seen more than once but under ten times. The chain carries TRBV30 and TRBJ2-7; tentatively, D is TRBD1 (5 bases). Germline CDR1 and CDR2: GTSNPN and SVGIG (reference sequence). The CDR3 is made up of 15 amino acids. Trimming stripped 4 bases from V and 2 bases from J, with 18 bases between. The CDR3 protein is CAWTELGGQAYEQYF. CDR3 sequence (DNA): TGTGCCTGGACCGAGCTGGGTGGACAAGCCTACGAGCAGTACTTC.

This rearrangement joins TRBV7-2 to TRBJ2-1, with 14 bases aligning to TRBD2. J was trimmed by 9 bases and V by 5 bases; bases with no gene match: 6. Germline CDR1 and CDR2: SGHTA and FQGNSA. The CDR3 runs to 15 residues. CDR3 in amino acids: CASSIPGTSGSEQFF. Here the CDR3 DNA reads TGTGCCAGCAGCATACCGGGGACTAGCGGGAGTGAGCAGTTCTTC.

The chain's CDR3 is CASSHPGLSTDTQYF. The DNA of the CDR3 is TGTGCCAGCAGCCACCCGGGACTCAGCACAGATACGCAGTATTTT. The chain combines TRBV3-1 with TRBJ2-3; tentative D call: TRBD2 (6 bases). The CDR3 is made up of 15 amino acids. V lost 3 bases and J 0 bases, leaving 10 bases between the germline ends. Germline-derived CDR1 and CDR2 are LGHDT and YNNKEL (reference sequence).

This clonotype was observed a handful of times. CDR3 sequence: CSVESEYEQYF. The CDR3 DNA is TGCAGCGTTGAGAGTGAATACGAGCAGTACTTC. The chain recombines TRBV29-1 with TRBJ2-7; no clear D gene. The CDR3 sequence is 11 residues long. In germline, CDR1 is SQVTM, CDR2 ANQGSEA. The germline V and J ends were trimmed by 3 bases and 4 bases, with 7 bases remaining between them.

V is TRBV7-9 and J is TRBJ2-7; possible D gene TRBD1, 6 bases. The germline gives CDR1 SEHNR, CDR2 FQNEAQ (reference sequence). The CDR3 extends over 13 amino acids. V was clipped by 5 bases and J by 5 bases, with 13 bases between them. CDR3 amino acids: CASSTTGHNEQYF. The DNA of the CDR3 is TGTGCCAGCAGCACTACGGGACATAACGAGCAGTACTTC.

This clonotype was seen a handful of times. The rearrangement joins TRBV12-3 or TRBV12-4 to TRBJ1-6; 10 bases fit TRBD1. The V gene end was trimmed by 4 bases and the J gene end by 0 bases; junction bases not matched to a gene: 9. This CDR3 has 19 residues. In DNA, the CDR3 is TGTGCCAGCAGTTCCCGACAGGGGGCCCAGAGCTCCTATAATTCACCCCTCCACTTT. Encoded protein: CASSSRQGAQSSYNSPLHF.